The rows below give T cell receptor beta chains drawn from one sample of a study of T cell clones after liver transplantation. Sequenced by immunoSEQ multiplex PCR; TCRdb stores in-frame clones only, minus some. In the table there are 50,000 to 70,000 clones, approximately 70% of which are singletons. The material was CD4+ T cells from blood, obtained at the approximately 16-month timepoint. The receptor set was obtained from a human patient who received a liver transplant. Some of the T cells might come from the graft donor. Both conserved end residues are part of each CDR3. Fields, in order: V gene, D gene, CDR3 protein. D genes are given only for firm matches.

TRBV19 | . | CASSLGVAETQYF
TRBV5-5 | . | CASSFADSNQPQHF
TRBV9 | TRBD2 | CASSVVPTSGSSYNEQFF
TRBV7-9 | . | CASSLSEGVFTEAFF
TRBV19 | TRBD1 | CASKGDRGTEAFF
TRBV30 | . | CAFPDRYNEQFF
TRBV9 | . | CASSVGPGETQYF
TRBV7-8 | TRBD1 | CASSPEGAGISYNEQFF
TRBV18 | . | CASSRGPSNQPQHF
TRBV7-2 | TRBD1 | CASSLGQGAYEQYF
TRBV28 | . | CASSMTGFSYEQYF
TRBV20-1 | . | CSASPKETQYF
TRBV28 | TRBD1 | CASSMRTGVETQYF
TRBV5-5 | . | CASSLVPTPGNEQFF
TRBV2 | . | CASKGESGVSEQYF
TRBV18 | . | CASSPPRRDSSYNEQFF
TRBV11-3 | . | CASSWGVSEQFF
TRBV27 | . | CASSSTGSDTEAFF
TRBV19 | . | CASRVEDSPNTEAFF
TRBV19 | . | CASSISGVSYNSPLHF
TRBV6-5 | . | CASSSSDTEAFF
TRBV19 | TRBD2 | CASSITNAGGYQETQYF
TRBV6-5 | TRBD1 | CASRDRASGNTIYF
TRBV6-1 | . | CASSGPSGDPKAFF
TRBV7-8 | . | CASSLEVANQPQHF
TRBV19 | . | CASSIGGGSNQPQHF
TRBV5-1 | . | CASSKTDYEQYF
TRBV4-3 | TRBD1 | CASSQDDRASGYTF
TRBV28 | . | CASSLGTQHF
TRBV6-1 | . | CASSAYFGEQYF
TRBV5-6 | . | CASSLGGASGEQYF
TRBV7-2 | . | CASLRGGTHTEAFF
TRBV28 | . | CASSLVLSPLHF
TRBV9 | TRBD2 | CASSARTSGGSGTDTQYF
TRBV2 | . | CATSPGDLNTEAFF
TRBV7-8 | . | CASSLLVRGIQETQYF
TRBV5-1 | . | CASSLQGLAEETQYF